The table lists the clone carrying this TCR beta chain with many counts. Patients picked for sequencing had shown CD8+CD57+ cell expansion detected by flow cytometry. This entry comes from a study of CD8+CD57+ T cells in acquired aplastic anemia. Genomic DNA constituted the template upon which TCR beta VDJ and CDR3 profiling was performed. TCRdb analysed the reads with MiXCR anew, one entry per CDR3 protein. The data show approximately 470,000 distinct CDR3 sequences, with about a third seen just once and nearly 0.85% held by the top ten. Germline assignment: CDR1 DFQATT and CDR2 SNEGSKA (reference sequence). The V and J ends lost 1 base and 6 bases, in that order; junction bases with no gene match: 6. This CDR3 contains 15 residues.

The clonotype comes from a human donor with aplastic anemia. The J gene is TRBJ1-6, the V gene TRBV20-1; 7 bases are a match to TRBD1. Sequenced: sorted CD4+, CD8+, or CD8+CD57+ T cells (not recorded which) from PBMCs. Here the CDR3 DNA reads TGCAGTGCTAGAGTTTCGGGACAGCTTAATTCACCCCTCCACTTT. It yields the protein CSARVSGQLNSPLHF.